Sequencing of this TCR beta chain was carried out in a study of CD8 T cells in Susac syndrome. Sequencing of TCR beta was performed on blood CD8+ T cells and on blood CD4+ T cells. Relapsing-remitting disease, either stable or active, was present in the treatment-naive patients who were the multiple sclerosis controls. The ends lost 4 bases at V and 1 base at J; junction bases unmatched: 13. Per the germline V gene, CDR1 is SGDLS and CDR2 is YYNGEE. This CDR3 spans 17 amino acids. RNA totalling roughly 0.45 to 1 ug underwent reverse transcription with random hexamers. TCRdb recomputed calls from the immunoSEQ multiplex PCR reads with MiXCR, one row per CDR3 protein. The profile shows about 180,000 distinct CDR3 sequences, 85% to 95% of them singletons.

Sequencing was carried out using CD8+ T cells from PBMCs. This clonotype was sampled from a human donor with multiple sclerosis. The chain is built from TRBV9 and TRBJ2-7; the match to TRBD2 covers 8 bases. CDR3 in DNA: TGTGCCAGCAGCCGGGGGGGGACTCCCACGGCATCCTACGAGCAGTACTTC. Its translation is CASSRGGTPTASYEQYF. Full variable domain (remainder filled in from reference TRBV9 and TRBJ2-7): DSGVTQTPKHLITATGQRVTLRCSPRSGDLSVYWYQQSLDQGLQFLIQYYNGEERAKGNILERFSAQQFPDLHSELNLSSLELGDSALYFCASSRGGTPTASYEQYFGPGTRLTVT.